This TCR beta chain was obtained from a study of response to subunit inactivated influenza vaccine. Study-wide results and limits: With each seasonal influenza vaccination, the authors suggested, few new T cells are recruited.

There are a few counts of this clonotype. Its target is unknown. This CDR3 is built from 19 residues. With V trimmed by 4 bases and J by 4 bases, 17 bases remained unmatched. From germline, CDR1 is SGHRS and CDR2 YFSETQ. TCRdb reanalysed the RT-PCR reads using MiXCR and keeps one entry per CDR3 protein. The top ten clones hold approximately 6.5% of a sample with 650,000 to 800,000 distinct CDR3 sequences, more than 11% of them seen once. The specimen was PBMCs from blood, collected 14 days before vaccination. The V and J genes are TRBV5-1 and TRBJ2-1, with TRBD2 identical over 10 bases. The source is a man aged 50-60 years who received an inactivated influenza vaccine. The CDR3 bases are TGCGCCAGCAGCCCTTCTTTCGACTGGACTAGCGGCGGATACAATGAGCAGTTCTTC. It is translated as CASSPSFDWTSGGYNEQFF.